The clone carrying this T cell receptor (beta chain) was detected only once. The antigen remains undetermined. This record comes from a study of cytomegalovirus exposure and HLA in healthy donors. This PCR relied on a set of 60 Vbeta primers and 13 Jbeta primers. Only in-frame clones appear in the TCRdb table, and some are missing; sequencing was by immunoSEQ multiplex PCR. The repertoire includes over 100,000 clones, roughly 79% of them detected once, and 5% to 6.5% sits in the top ten. At sampling all donors were nominally healthy, likely with unrecorded immune exposures. Points from the study as a whole: TCR beta V- and J-gene trimming was later associated with a missense DCLRE1C variant. Looking again later, the authors saw that most CMV-associated TCR beta chains seemed HLA-restricted. In a later analysis, donors in an Asian-associated ancestry cluster reportedly had fewer N-insertions in productive TCRs than the cohort mean.

V was pared by 3 bases and J by 7 bases, with 10 bases of the junction left unmatched. Germline-derived CDR1 and CDR2 are SGHAT and FQNNGV. This CDR3 contains 15 residues. The sample consisted of PBMCs. The rearrangement links TRBV11-2 to TRBJ2-7; 9 bases are a match to TRBD2. The origin of this receptor is a man in his sixties in good health and CMV-seropositive. CDR3 loop: CASSFYRQSGGEQYF. CDR3 bases: TGTGCCAGCAGCTTCTATAGGCAGAGCGGGGGGGAGCAGTACTTC.